This T cell receptor beta chain was identified during a study of CD8+CD57+ T cells in acquired aplastic anemia. Overall study results and limits: Significant differences in CD8+ Simpson's diversity were not observed between patients and controls.

Genomic DNA was employed as the template in profiling TCR beta VDJ and CDR3. TCRdb ran MiXCR on the reads and lists one entry per CDR3 protein. Of approximately 95,000 distinct CDR3 sequences in the sample, roughly 70% were seen once. There are a few counts of this clonotype. Its antigen is not identified. V trimming: 5 bases; J trimming: 2 bases; junction bases outside the gene matches: 3. The CDR3 extends over 13 amino acids. CDR1 SGHTA and CDR2 FQGNSA come from the germline V gene. Individuals selected for sequencing had exhibited CD8+CD57+ cell expansion on flow cytometry. All patients had severe acquired aplastic anemia.

This chain connects TRBV7-2 to TRBJ2-7; 7 bases match TRBD1. Input material: sorted CD4+, CD8+, or CD8+CD57+ T cells (not recorded which) from PBMCs. This clonotype was sampled from a human donor with aplastic anemia. The CDR3 bases are TGTGCCAGCAGCACAGGGGTGCCCTACGAGCAGTACTTC. Its protein product is CASSTGVPYEQYF.